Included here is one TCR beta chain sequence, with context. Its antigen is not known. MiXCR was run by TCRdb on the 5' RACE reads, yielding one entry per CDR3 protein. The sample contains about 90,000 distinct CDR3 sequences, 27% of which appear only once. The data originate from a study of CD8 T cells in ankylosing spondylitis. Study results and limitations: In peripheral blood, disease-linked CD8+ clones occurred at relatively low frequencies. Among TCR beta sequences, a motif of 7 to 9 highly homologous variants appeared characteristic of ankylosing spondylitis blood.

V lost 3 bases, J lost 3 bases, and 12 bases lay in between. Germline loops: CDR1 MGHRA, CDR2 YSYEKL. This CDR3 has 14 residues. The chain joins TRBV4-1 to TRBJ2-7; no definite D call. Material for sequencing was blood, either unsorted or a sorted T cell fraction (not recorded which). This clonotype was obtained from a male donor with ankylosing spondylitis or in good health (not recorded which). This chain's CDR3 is CASSHWPRRYEQYF. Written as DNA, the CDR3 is TGCGCCAGCAGCCACTGGCCGAGACGCTACGAGCAGTACTTC.